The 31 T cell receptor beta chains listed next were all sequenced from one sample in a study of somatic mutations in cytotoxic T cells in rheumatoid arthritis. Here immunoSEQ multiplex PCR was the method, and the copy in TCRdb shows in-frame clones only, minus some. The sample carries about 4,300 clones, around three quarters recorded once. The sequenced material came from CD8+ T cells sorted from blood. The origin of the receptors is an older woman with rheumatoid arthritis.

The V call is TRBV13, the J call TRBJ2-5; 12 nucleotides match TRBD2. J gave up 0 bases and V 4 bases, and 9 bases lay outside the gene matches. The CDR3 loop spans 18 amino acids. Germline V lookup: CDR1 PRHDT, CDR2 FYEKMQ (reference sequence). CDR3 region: CASSSPLAGGTYQETQYF. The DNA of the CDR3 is TGTGCCAGCAGCTCACCTCTAGCGGGGGGGACGTACCAAGAGACCCAGTACTTC. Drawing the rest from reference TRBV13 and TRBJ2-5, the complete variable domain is AAGVIQSPRHLIKEKRETATLKCYPIPRHDTVYWYQQGPGQDPQFLISFYEKMQSDKGSIPDRFSAQQFSDYHSELNMSSLELGDSALYFCASSSPLAGGTYQETQYFGPGTRLLVL.

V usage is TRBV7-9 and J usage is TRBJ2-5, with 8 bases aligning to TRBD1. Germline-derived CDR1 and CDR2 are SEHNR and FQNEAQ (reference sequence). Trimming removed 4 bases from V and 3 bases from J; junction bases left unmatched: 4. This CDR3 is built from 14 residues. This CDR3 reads CASSSKDREETQYF. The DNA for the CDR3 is TGTGCCAGCAGCTCCAAGGACAGGGAAGAGACCCAGTACTTC.

The CDR3 spells CASSFVRDPGEQYV. The CDR3 DNA is TGTGCCAGCAGTTTTGTCAGGGACCCGGGGGAGCAGTACGTC. The chain recombines TRBV28 with TRBJ2-7; D may match TRBD1 or TRBD2 (5 bases each). Germline CDR1 is MDHEN and CDR2 is SYDVKM. Trimming shortened V by 3 bases and J by 7 bases, and 16 bases separated the two germline ends. This CDR3 spans 14 amino acids.

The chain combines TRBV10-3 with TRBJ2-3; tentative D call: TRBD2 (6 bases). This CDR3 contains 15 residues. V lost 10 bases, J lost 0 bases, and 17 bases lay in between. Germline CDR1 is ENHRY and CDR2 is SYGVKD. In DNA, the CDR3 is TGTGCCACCCTGGGACTCTCAACTAGCACAGATACGCAGTATTTT. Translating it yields CATLGLSTSTDTQYF.

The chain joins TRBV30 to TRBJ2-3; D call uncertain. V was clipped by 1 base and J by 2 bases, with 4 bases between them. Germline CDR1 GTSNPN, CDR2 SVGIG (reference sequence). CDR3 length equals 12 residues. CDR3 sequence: CAWSGATDTQYF. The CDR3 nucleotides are TGTGCCTGGAGTGGGGCCACAGATACGCAGTATTTT.

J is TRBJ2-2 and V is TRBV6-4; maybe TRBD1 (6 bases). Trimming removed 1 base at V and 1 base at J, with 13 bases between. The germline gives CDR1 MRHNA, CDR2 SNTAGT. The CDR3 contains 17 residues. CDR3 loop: CASSDLELRGNTGELFF. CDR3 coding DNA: TGTGCCAGCAGTGACTTAGAACTCAGGGGGAACACCGGGGAGCTGTTTTTT.

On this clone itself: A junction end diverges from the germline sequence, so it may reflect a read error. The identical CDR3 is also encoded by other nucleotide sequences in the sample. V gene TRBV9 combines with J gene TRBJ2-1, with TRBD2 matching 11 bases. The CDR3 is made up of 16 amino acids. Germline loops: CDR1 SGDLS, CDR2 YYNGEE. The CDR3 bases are TGTGCTAGCAGCGTGTTCGTAGCGGGGGGGTACAATGAGCAGTTCTTC. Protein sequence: CASSVFVAGGYNEQFF.

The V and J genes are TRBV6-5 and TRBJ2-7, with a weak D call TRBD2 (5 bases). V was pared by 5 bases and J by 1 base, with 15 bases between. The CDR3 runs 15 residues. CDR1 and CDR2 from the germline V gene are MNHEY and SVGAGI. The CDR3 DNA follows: TGTGCCAGCAGTCCCAGGCTCGGGGAGTCCTACGAGCAGTACGTC. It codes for CASSPRLGESYEQYV.

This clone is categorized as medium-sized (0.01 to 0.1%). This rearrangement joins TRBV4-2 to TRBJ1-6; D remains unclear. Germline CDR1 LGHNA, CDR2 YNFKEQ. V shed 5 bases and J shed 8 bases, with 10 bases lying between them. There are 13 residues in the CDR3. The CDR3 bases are TGTGCCAGCAGCGAAACCAGTGATTCACCCCTCCACTTT. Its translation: CASSETSDSPLHF.

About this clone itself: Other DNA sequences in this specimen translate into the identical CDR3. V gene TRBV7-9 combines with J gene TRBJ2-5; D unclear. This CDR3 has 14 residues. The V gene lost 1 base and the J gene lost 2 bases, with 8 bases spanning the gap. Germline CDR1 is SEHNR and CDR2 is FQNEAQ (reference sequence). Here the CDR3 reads CASSLVQAQETQYF. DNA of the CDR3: TGTGCCAGCAGCTTAGTCCAGGCTCAAGAGACCCAGTACTTC. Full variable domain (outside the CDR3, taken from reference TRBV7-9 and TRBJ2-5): DTGVSQNPRHKITKRGQNVTFRCDPISEHNRLYWYRQTLGQGPEFLTYFQNEAQLEKSRLLSDRFSAERPKGSFSTLEIQRTEQGDSAMYLCASSLVQAQETQYFGPGTRLLVL.

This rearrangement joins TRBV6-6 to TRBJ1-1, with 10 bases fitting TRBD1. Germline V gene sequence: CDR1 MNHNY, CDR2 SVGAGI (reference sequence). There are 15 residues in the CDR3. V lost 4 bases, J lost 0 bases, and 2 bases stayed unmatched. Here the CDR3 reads CASSLTGGLNTEAFF. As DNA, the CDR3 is TGTGCCAGCAGTTTGACAGGGGGCCTGAACACTGAAGCTTTCTTT.

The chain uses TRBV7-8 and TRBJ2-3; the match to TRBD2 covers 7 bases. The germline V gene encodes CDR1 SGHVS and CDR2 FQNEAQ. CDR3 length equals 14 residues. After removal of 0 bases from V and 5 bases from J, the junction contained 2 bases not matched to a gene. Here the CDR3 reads CASSLAGGLDTQYF. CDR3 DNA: TGTGCCAGCAGCTTAGCGGGGGGGTTAGATACGCAGTATTTT.

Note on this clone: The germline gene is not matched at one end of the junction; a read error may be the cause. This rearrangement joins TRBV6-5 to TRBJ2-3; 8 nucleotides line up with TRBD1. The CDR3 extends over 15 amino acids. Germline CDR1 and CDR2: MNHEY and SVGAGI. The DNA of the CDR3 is TGTGCCAGCAGGATCATGACAGGGGTGACAGATACTCAGTATTTT. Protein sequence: CASRIMTGVTDTQYF.

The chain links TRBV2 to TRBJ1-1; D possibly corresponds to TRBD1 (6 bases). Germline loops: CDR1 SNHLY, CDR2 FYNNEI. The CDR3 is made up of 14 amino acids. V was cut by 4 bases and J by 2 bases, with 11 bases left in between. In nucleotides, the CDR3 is TGTGCCAGCAGTGTAGGACAGTTCAACACTGAAGCTTTCTTT. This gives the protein CASSVGQFNTEAFF.

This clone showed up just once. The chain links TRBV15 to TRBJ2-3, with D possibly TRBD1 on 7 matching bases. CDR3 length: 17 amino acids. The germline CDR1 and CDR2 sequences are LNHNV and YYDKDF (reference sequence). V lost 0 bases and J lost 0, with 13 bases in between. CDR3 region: CATSREGGGVSTDTQYF. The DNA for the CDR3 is TGTGCCACCAGCAGAGAAGGAGGGGGCGTTAGCACAGATACGCAGTATTTT.

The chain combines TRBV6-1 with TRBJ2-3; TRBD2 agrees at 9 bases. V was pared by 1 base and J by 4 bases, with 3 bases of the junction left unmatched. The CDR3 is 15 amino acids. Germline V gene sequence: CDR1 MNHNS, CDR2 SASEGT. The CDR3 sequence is CASSEVGGGADTQYF. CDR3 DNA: TGTGCCAGCAGTGAAGTGGGCGGGGGGGCAGATACGCAGTATTTT.

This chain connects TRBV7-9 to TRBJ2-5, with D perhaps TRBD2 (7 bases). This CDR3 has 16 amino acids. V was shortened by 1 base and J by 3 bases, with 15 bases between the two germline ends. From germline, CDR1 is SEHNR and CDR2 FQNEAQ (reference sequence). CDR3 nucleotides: TGTGCCAGCAGCTTAGTTGGCGGGGGACAAGAAGAGACCCAGTACTTC. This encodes CASSLVGGGQEETQYF.

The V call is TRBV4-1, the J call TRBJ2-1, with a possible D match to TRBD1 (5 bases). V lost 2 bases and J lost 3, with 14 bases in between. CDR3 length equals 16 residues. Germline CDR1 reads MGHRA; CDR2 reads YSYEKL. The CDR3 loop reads CASSQLGQGLYNEQFF. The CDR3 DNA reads TGCGCCAGCAGCCAACTCGGGCAGGGCCTCTACAATGAGCAGTTCTTC.

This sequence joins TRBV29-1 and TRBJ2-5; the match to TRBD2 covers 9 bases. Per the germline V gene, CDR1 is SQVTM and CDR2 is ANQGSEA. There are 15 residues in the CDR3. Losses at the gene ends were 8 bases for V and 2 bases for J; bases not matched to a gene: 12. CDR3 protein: CSYGGSSGEQETQYF. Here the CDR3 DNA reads TGCAGCTACGGGGGGTCTAGCGGGGAACAAGAGACCCAGTACTTC.

The CDR3 sequence is CASSYAGGPPTNEKLFF. CDR3 bases: TGTGCCAGCAGCTACGCAGGGGGTCCGCCTACGAATGAAAAACTGTTTTTT. V gene TRBV7-6 combines with J gene TRBJ1-4; TRBD1 agrees at 7 bases. The germline V gene encodes CDR1 SGHVS and CDR2 FNYEAQ. The CDR3 is made up of 17 amino acids. With 4 bases clipped from V and 5 bases from J, the junction kept 13 bases outside the gene matches. The entire variable domain, with the rest obtained from reference TRBV7-6 and TRBJ1-4, is as follows: GAGVSQSPRYKVTKRGQDVALRCDPISGHVSLYWYRQALGQGPEFLTYFNYEAQQDKSGLPNDRFSAERPEGSISTLTIQRTEQRDSAMYRCASSYAGGPPTNEKLFFGSGTQLSVL.

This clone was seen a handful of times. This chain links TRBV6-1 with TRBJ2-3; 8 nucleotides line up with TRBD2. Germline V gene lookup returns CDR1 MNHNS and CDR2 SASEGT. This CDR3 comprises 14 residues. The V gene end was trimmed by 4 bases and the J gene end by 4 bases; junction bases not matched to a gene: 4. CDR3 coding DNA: TGTGCCAGCAGTGCGGGGGGGGTACCAGATACGCAGTATTTT. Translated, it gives CASSAGGVPDTQYF.

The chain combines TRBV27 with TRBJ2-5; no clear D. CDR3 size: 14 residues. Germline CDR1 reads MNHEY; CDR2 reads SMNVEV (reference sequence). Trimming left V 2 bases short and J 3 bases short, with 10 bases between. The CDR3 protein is CASSLEAAKETQYF. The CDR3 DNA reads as TGTGCCAGCAGTTTAGAGGCAGCTAAAGAGACCCAGTACTTC.

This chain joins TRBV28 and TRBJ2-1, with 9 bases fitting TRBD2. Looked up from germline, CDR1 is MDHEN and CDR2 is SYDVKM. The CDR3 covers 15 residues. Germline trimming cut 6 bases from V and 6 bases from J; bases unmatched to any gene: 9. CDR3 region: CASSPLGGGGNEQFF. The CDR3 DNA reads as TGTGCCAGCAGCCCCCTGGGCGGGGGGGGCAATGAGCAGTTCTTC.

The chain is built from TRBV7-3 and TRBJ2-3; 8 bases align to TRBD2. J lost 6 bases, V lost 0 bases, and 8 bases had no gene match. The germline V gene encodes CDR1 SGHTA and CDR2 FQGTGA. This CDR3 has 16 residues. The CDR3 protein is CASSLTGSGGQDTQYF. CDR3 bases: TGTGCCAGCAGCTTAACTGGATCGGGGGGGCAGGATACGCAGTATTTT.

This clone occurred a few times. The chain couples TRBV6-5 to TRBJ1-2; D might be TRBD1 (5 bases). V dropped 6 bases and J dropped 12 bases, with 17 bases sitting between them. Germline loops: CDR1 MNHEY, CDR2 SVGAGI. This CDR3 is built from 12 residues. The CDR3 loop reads CASSPGGRGHTF. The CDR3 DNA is TGTGCCAGCAGCCCCGGCGGGAGGGGTCACACCTTC.

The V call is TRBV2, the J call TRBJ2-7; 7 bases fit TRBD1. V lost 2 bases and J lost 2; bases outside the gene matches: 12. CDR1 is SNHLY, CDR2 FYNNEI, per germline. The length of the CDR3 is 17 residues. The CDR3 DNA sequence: TGTGCCAGCAGTGAAACCGGTGACAGGGTCCTCACCTACGAGCAGTACGTC. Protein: CASSETGDRVLTYEQYV.

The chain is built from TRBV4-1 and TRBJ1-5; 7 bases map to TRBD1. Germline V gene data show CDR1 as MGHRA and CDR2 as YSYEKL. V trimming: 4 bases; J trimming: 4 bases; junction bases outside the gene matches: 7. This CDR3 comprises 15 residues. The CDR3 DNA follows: TGCGCCAGCAGCCGGAGACAGGGCGATAATCAGCCCCAGCATTTT. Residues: CASSRRQGDNQPQHF.

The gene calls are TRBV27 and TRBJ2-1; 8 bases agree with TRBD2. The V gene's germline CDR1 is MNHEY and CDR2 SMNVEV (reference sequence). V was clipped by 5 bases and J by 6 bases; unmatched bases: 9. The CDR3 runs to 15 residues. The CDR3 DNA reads TGTGCCAGCAGTATTTCGGTAGCGGGGACCAATGAGCAGTTCTTC. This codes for CASSISVAGTNEQFF.

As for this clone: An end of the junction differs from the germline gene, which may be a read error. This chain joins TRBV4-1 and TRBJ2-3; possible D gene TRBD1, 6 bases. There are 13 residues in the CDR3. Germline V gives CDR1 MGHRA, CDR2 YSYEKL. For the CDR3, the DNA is TGCGCCAGCAGCCAAGATAGGAACAGGGTAATCGGTTTT. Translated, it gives CASSQDRNRVIGF.

The CDR3 region has the DNA TGTGCCAGCTCACCAAGAAGCGGGGGGCGGGGAGATGAGCAGTTCTTC. Protein product: CASSPRSGGRGDEQFF. The chain has TRBV18 and TRBJ2-1; 9 bases are a match to TRBD2. This CDR3 spans 16 amino acids. Per germline, CDR1 KGHSH and CDR2 LQKENI. V was pared by 2 bases and J by 8 bases, with 10 bases of the junction left unmatched.

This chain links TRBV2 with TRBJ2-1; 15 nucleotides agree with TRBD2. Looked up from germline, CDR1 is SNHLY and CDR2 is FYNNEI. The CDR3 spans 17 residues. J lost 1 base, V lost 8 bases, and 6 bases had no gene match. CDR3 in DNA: TGTGCCAGCCCCTACGGACTAGCGGGGGGGTCCTACAATGAGCAGTTCTTC. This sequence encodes CASPYGLAGGSYNEQFF.